The 24 T cell receptor beta chains below all came from one sample that was sequenced in a study of OX40 agonist ivuxolimab in advanced cancers. Repertoires were generated with immunoSEQ multiplex PCR, while TCRdb's copy carries only in-frame clones and drops some. The table shows more than 70,000 clones, with roughly 88% occurring only once. Sequenced here: CD4+ or CD8+ T cells sorted from blood, sampled in a trial of the OX40 agonist ivuxolimab. All receptors come from an adult with an advanced solid tumor such as melanoma, head and neck, liver or kidney cancer.

The chain has TRBV29-1 and TRBJ2-7; 9 nucleotides agree with TRBD1. Unmatched junction bases numbered 11, after V lost 6 bases and J lost 5 bases. The length of the CDR3 is 14 residues. Germline V gives CDR1 SQVTM, CDR2 ANQGSEA. This CDR3 reads CSVGTGGGGHEQYF. CDR3 bases: TGCAGCGTCGGAACAGGGGGCGGAGGCCACGAGCAGTACTTC.

V is TRBV9 and J is TRBJ2-7; 9 bases are a match to TRBD1. This CDR3 contains 15 residues. V lost 2 bases and J lost 5; bases outside the gene matches: 8. Germline values: CDR1 SGDLS, CDR2 YYNGEE. Written as DNA, the CDR3 is TGTGCCAGCAGCGTGGACGGGACAGGGTTGGACGAGCAGTACTTC. Amino acid sequence: CASSVDGTGLDEQYF. The variable domain in full, completed from reference TRBV9 and TRBJ2-7, reads DSGVTQTPKHLITATGQRVTLRCSPRSGDLSVYWYQQSLDQGLQFLIQYYNGEERAKGNILERFSAQQFPDLHSELNLSSLELGDSALYFCASSVDGTGLDEQYFGPGTRLTVT.

As for this clone: The junction and the germline gene differ at one end; a read error may be behind it. The CDR3 is CASSFSGTSGSLNF. The CDR3 DNA reads as TGTGCCAGCAGCTTCTCCGGGACTAGCGGGAGTCTTAACTTC. The J gene is TRBJ2-7, the V gene TRBV5-4; 14 bases fit TRBD2. The V gene's germline CDR1 is SGHNT and CDR2 YYREEE (reference sequence). The CDR3 totals 14 residues.

The count of this clone is one. The J gene is TRBJ1-6, the V gene TRBV4-2; 8 bases are shared with TRBD1. With 0 bases clipped from V and 7 bases from J, the junction kept 2 bases outside the gene matches. This CDR3 contains 15 residues. Per the germline V gene, CDR1 is LGHNA and CDR2 is YNFKEQ. The DNA of the CDR3 is TGTGCCAGCAGCCAAGAGACAGGGGTCAATTCACCCCTCCACTTT. Protein product: CASSQETGVNSPLHF.

This chain uses TRBV7-9 with TRBJ2-7, with 8 bases fitting TRBD1. The CDR3 loop spans 15 amino acids. Germline loops: CDR1 SEHNR, CDR2 FQNEAQ (reference sequence). Unmatched junction bases numbered 9, after V lost 5 bases and J lost 3 bases. This chain's CDR3 is CASSPWTGKGYEQYF. In DNA form, the CDR3 reads TGTGCCAGCAGCCCCTGGACAGGGAAAGGCTACGAGCAGTACTTC.

This clone was picked up a small number of times. The chain uses TRBV5-1 and TRBJ1-5; D not resolved. Germline-derived CDR1 and CDR2 are SGHRS and YFSETQ. The CDR3 is 14 amino acids. Trimming shortened V by 0 bases and J by 4 bases, and 8 bases separated the two germline ends. Here the CDR3 reads CASSLGAENQPQHF. CDR3 coding DNA: TGCGCCAGCAGCTTGGGGGCAGAAAATCAGCCCCAGCATTTT.

This chain joins TRBV11-2 and TRBJ2-1; no clear D gene. Germline values: CDR1 SGHAT, CDR2 FQNNGV. Trimming shortened V by 2 bases and J by 11 bases, and 16 bases separated the two germline ends. This CDR3 comprises 14 residues. CDR3 sequence (DNA): TGTGCCAGCAGCTTATCGACTCTTCCGGGCCAGCAGTTCTTC. Its protein product is CASSLSTLPGQQFF.

The chain is built from TRBV6-1 and TRBJ2-7, with D perhaps TRBD2 (6 bases). The CDR3 contains 15 residues. The germline CDR1 and CDR2 sequences are MNHNS and SASEGT. Trimming pared 5 bases from V and 1 base from J, leaving 15 bases between. CDR3 residues: CASSIRDSLSYEQYF. The DNA for the CDR3 is TGTGCCAGCAGTATCCGGGACTCCTTATCCTACGAGCAGTACTTC.

This chain links TRBV9 with TRBJ2-1; possibly TRBD2 for D (6 bases). CDR3 length: 14 residues. CDR1 is SGDLS and CDR2 is YYNGEE in the germline V gene. Deletions cut 2 bases from V and 9 bases from J, with 15 bases between. The CDR3 bases are TGTGCCAGCAGCGTCCTATCTAGCGTCGGTGAGCAGTTCTTC. Translated, it gives CASSVLSSVGEQFF.

The chain employs TRBV28 and TRBJ2-7, with D perhaps TRBD2 (6 bases). The V and J ends lost 2 bases and 6 bases respectively, with 14 bases between them. The CDR3 extends over 14 amino acids. In germline, CDR1 is MDHEN, CDR2 SYDVKM. The CDR3 sequence is CASSLIPGAGEQYF. Written as DNA, the CDR3 is TGTGCCAGCAGTTTAATTCCGGGAGCCGGCGAGCAGTACTTC.

V is TRBV13 and J is TRBJ2-1; 8 bases align to TRBD2. Trimming cost V 4 bases and J 7 bases; bases outside gene matches: 15. There are 17 residues in the CDR3. Looked up from germline, CDR1 is PRHDT and CDR2 is FYEKMQ (reference sequence). The CDR3 DNA reads TGTGCCAGCAGCTCCCGGGATAGCGGGACTAAAGGAAATGAGCAGTTCTTC. Protein: CASSSRDSGTKGNEQFF.

This clone was observed a handful of times. This chain links TRBV18 with TRBJ1-1, with a tentative D call TRBD1 (6 bases). The CDR3 runs 13 residues. Germline-derived CDR1 and CDR2 are KGHSH and LQKENI. V was clipped by 4 bases and J by 2 bases, with 8 bases between them. The CDR3 spells CASSLDRNTEAFF. CDR3 in DNA: TGTGCCAGCTCACTGGACAGAAACACTGAAGCTTTCTTT.

The rearrangement joins TRBV7-6 to TRBJ2-1, with TRBD2 matching 12 bases. The V segment lost 0 bases and the J segment 9 bases; nucleotides outside the gene matches: 12. The CDR3 runs 18 residues. Germline V gene lookup returns CDR1 SGHVS and CDR2 FNYEAQ. The chain's CDR3 is CASSLAPPTSGSGVEQFF. The DNA of the CDR3 is TGTGCCAGCAGCTTAGCGCCCCCGACTAGCGGGAGTGGTGTTGAGCAGTTCTTC.

The chain carries TRBV27 and TRBJ2-2; tentatively, D is TRBD1 (5 bases). The CDR3 is made up of 14 amino acids. V was trimmed by 0 bases and J by 12 bases, leaving 14 bases between them. Germline-derived CDR1 and CDR2 are MNHEY and SMNVEV (reference sequence). CDR3 in DNA: TGTGCCAGCAGTTTATCGGGGCAGCGAGAAAAGCTGTTTTTT. It yields the protein CASSLSGQREKLFF.

The genes are TRBV7-9 and TRBJ2-7; the match to TRBD1 covers 10 bases. Germline V gene lookup returns CDR1 SEHNR and CDR2 FQNEAQ (reference sequence). The CDR3 sequence is 17 residues long. V was clipped by 3 bases and J by 5 bases; unmatched bases: 13. The CDR3 spells CASSLVSVGTGDDEQYF. The CDR3 coding sequence is TGTGCCAGCAGCTTGGTTTCTGTCGGGACAGGGGACGACGAGCAGTACTTC.

V and J are TRBV7-2 and TRBJ2-5; the match to TRBD2 covers 13 bases. Germline V gene data show CDR1 as SGHTA and CDR2 as FQGNSA. Unmatched junction bases numbered 5, after V lost 4 bases and J lost 6 bases. The CDR3 spans 15 residues. CDR3 residues: CASSSTSGRAKTQYF. The CDR3 DNA follows: TGTGCCAGCAGCTCCACTAGCGGGAGGGCAAAGACCCAGTACTTC. Complete variable domain (other parts from reference TRBV7-2 and TRBJ2-5): GAGVSQSPSNKVTEKGKDVELRCDPISGHTALYWYRQSLGQGLEFLIYFQGNSAPDKSGLPSDRFSAERTGGSVSTLTIQRTQQEDSAVYLCASSSTSGRAKTQYFGPGTRLLVL.

V usage is TRBV7-3 and J usage is TRBJ2-1, with D unresolved. The CDR3 is made up of 15 amino acids. Germline V gene sequence: CDR1 SGHTA, CDR2 FQGTGA. V was trimmed by 5 bases and J by 2 bases, leaving 13 bases between them. The DNA of the CDR3 is TGTGCCAGCAGCGCCGGCACTAACGCCTACAATGAGCAGTTCTTC. Translating it yields CASSAGTNAYNEQFF. The full variable domain, its missing parts supplied by reference TRBV7-3 and TRBJ2-1, is GAGVSQTPSNKVTEKGKYVELRCDPISGHTALYWYRQSLGQGPEFLIYFQGTGAADDSGLPNDRFFAVRPEGSVSTLKIQRTERGDSAVYLCASSAGTNAYNEQFFGPGTRLTVL.

The chain combines TRBV27 with TRBJ2-7; 9 nucleotides line up with TRBD2. With 4 bases clipped from V and 5 bases from J, the junction kept 9 bases outside the gene matches. CDR1 is MNHEY, CDR2 SMNVEV, per germline (reference sequence). CDR3 length equals 15 residues. CDR3 in DNA: TGTGCCAGCAGTTCTGGTGCGGGAGGGCCCCACGAGCAGTACTTC. It translates to CASSSGAGGPHEQYF.

This clone showed up just once. The genes are TRBV15 and TRBJ2-6; 9 positions match TRBD1. V dropped 5 bases and J dropped 2; count of bases not matched to a gene: 7. The CDR3 runs to 17 residues. Germline V gene data show CDR1 as LNHNV and CDR2 as YYDKDF (reference sequence). CDR3 DNA sequence: TGTGCCACCAGCGGCCGGGACAGGGATCCTGGGGCCAACGTCCTGACTTTC. It is translated as CATSGRDRDPGANVLTF.

The V call is TRBV18, the J call TRBJ2-1, with 9 bases that match TRBD2. The CDR3 is 14 amino acids. Germline values: CDR1 KGHSH, CDR2 LQKENI. V shed 3 bases and J 6 bases; nucleotides not matched to a gene: 3. The CDR3 reads CASSPMTSGNEQFF. Written as DNA, the CDR3 is TGTGCCAGCTCACCGATGACTAGCGGCAATGAGCAGTTCTTC. The whole variable domain, filled in from reference TRBV18 and TRBJ2-1, reads NAGVMQNPRHLVRRRGQEARLRCSPMKGHSHVYWYRQLPEEGLKFMVYLQKENIIDESGMPKERFSAEFPKEGPSILRIQQVVRGDSAAYFCASSPMTSGNEQFFGPGTRLTVL.

This rearrangement joins TRBV7-3 to TRBJ2-1; D is ambiguous. V was trimmed by 0 bases and J by 4 bases, leaving 4 bases between them. CDR1 and CDR2 from the germline V gene are SGHTA and FQGTGA. The CDR3 sequence is 13 residues long. The CDR3 sequence is CASSLTRYNEQFF. Written as DNA, the CDR3 is TGTGCCAGCAGCTTAACAAGGTACAATGAGCAGTTCTTC.

In this sample, this clone turned up once. J is TRBJ1-2 and V is TRBV5-8; the D gene is possibly TRBD1 (6 bases). CDR3 size: 12 residues. V shed 4 bases and J shed 8 bases, with 12 bases lying between them. Germline CDR1 reads SGHTS; CDR2 reads YDEGEE. CDR3 sequence: CASSAYREGYTF. CDR3 bases: TGTGCCAGCAGCGCCTACAGGGAGGGCTACACCTTC.

In this sample, this clone turned up once. The chain is built from TRBV30 and TRBJ2-7; no definite D call. This CDR3 comprises 12 residues. Trimming took off 2 bases at V and 1 base at J, with 6 bases between the two ends. Germline V CDR1 and CDR2: GTSNPN, SVGIG (reference sequence). CDR3 sequence reads: CAWSLSSYEQYF. CDR3 coding DNA: TGTGCCTGGAGTTTAAGTTCCTACGAGCAGTACTTC.

This clone has a single count. J is TRBJ2-7 and V is TRBV10-3; no clear D gene. The CDR3 spans 13 residues. Trimming pared 3 bases from V and 0 bases from J, leaving 6 bases between. CDR1 and CDR2 (germline): ENHRY, SYGVKD. CDR3 DNA: TGTGCCATCAGTGATAGTGGCTCCTACGAGCAGTACTTC. Translated, it gives CAISDSGSYEQYF.